The 29 T cell receptor beta chains in this list originate from one sample, sequenced in a study of CD8 T cells in ankylosing spondylitis. TCRdb re-called the 5' RACE reads with MiXCR, one entry per CDR3 protein. The repertoire consists of about 250,000 distinct CDR3 sequences, with 8.2% occurring once and the leading ten covering around 4.4%. The specimen was blood, either unsorted or a sorted T cell fraction (not recorded which). These receptors were taken from a female donor with ankylosing spondylitis or in good health (not recorded which).

This clonotype was seen repeatedly, ten times or more. V usage is TRBV12-3 or TRBV12-4 and J usage is TRBJ2-2; no clear D gene. The V and J ends lost 6 bases and 5 bases respectively, with 10 bases between them. This CDR3 has 13 amino acids. The CDR3 sequence: CASRVSQTGELFF. Written as DNA, the CDR3 is TGTGCCAGCAGGGTCAGTCAAACCGGGGAGCTGTTTTTT.

A few counts support this clonotype. The rearrangement links TRBV7-8 to TRBJ2-1; TRBD2 is a possible D gene (6 bases). The germline V gene encodes CDR1 SGHVS and CDR2 FQNEAQ. The CDR3 contains 19 residues. Trimming stripped 3 bases from V and 6 bases from J, with 27 bases between. CDR3 nucleotide sequence: TGTGCCAGCAGCTTCAAGCCTGGTTTCGACAGTCGGGGAGGCAATGAGCAGTTCTTC. Translated: CASSFKPGFDSRGGNEQFF.

This clonotype has at least ten counts. J is TRBJ2-2 and V is TRBV19, with D perhaps matching TRBD1 or TRBD2 (5 bases each). Germline V gene sequence: CDR1 LNHDA, CDR2 SQIVND (reference sequence). Trimming took off 6 bases at V and 1 base at J, with 9 bases between the two ends. There are 14 residues in the CDR3. This CDR3 is CASRGDRNTGELFF. The CDR3 DNA is TGTGCCAGTAGGGGAGACAGGAACACCGGGGAGCTGTTTTTT.

This rearrangement joins TRBV12-3 or TRBV12-4 to TRBJ2-3, with D unresolved. The ends were cut back, 6 bases at V and 3 bases at J, with 10 bases in the middle. This CDR3 comprises 13 residues. CDR3 DNA: TGTGCCAGCAGCCTGGGTTGGACAGATACGCAGTATTTT. Its protein is CASSLGWTDTQYF.

This clonotype was seen repeatedly, ten times or more. The rearrangement links TRBV11-2 to TRBJ1-2; possibly TRBD1 for D (6 bases). CDR3 length equals 15 residues. Germline CDR1 and CDR2: SGHAT and FQNNGV. V was pared by 2 bases and J by 0 bases, with 10 bases between. The CDR3 region has the DNA TGTGCCAGCAGCTTAAAGGGACAAACTAACTATGGCTACACCTTC. It yields the protein CASSLKGQTNYGYTF.

This clonotype was seen many times. The V call is TRBV19, the J call TRBJ2-2; TRBD1 matches at 10 bases. Germline trimming cut 6 bases from V and 1 base from J; bases unmatched to any gene: 2. Per germline, CDR1 LNHDA and CDR2 SQIVND (reference sequence). The CDR3 runs 15 residues. Here the CDR3 DNA reads TGTGCCAGTAGCCGGACAGGGGGGAACACCGGGGAGCTGTTTTTT. As protein: CASSRTGGNTGELFF.

The chain links TRBV28 to TRBJ2-6; no clear D. The ends were cut back, 5 bases at V and 0 bases at J, with 8 bases in the middle. The V gene's germline CDR1 is MDHEN and CDR2 SYDVKM. The CDR3 length is 15 residues. CDR3 amino acids: CASSQSGSGANVLTF. CDR3 DNA sequence: TGTGCCAGCAGTCAATCAGGCTCTGGGGCCAACGTCCTGACTTTC.

Many counts were recorded for this clonotype. The CDR3 nucleotides are TGTGCCAGCAGGGCCGGGAACACCGGGGAGCTGTTTTTT. Its protein product is CASRAGNTGELFF. V gene TRBV28 combines with J gene TRBJ2-2; D uncertain. Per the germline V gene, CDR1 is MDHEN and CDR2 is SYDVKM. The V gene lost 6 bases and the J gene lost 1 base, with 6 bases spanning the gap. This CDR3 has 13 amino acids.

The chain carries TRBV7-2 and TRBJ1-1, with D perhaps TRBD1 (6 bases). Germline CDR1 and CDR2: SGHTA and FQGNSA. The CDR3 spans 15 residues. V was trimmed by 2 bases and J by 3 bases, leaving 13 bases between them. The CDR3 here is CASSLRQGSHTEAFF. The CDR3 bases are TGTGCCAGCAGCTTAAGGCAGGGGAGCCACACTGAAGCTTTCTTT.

This clonotype was counted ten times or more. The chain uses TRBV29-1 and TRBJ1-2, with D unclear. V was shortened by 6 bases and J by 0 bases, with 17 bases between the two germline ends. CDR1 is SQVTM and CDR2 is ANQGSEA in the germline V gene. The CDR3 consists of 15 residues. The CDR3 here is CSVGAKGEANYGYTF. DNA of the CDR3: TGCAGCGTCGGTGCCAAGGGAGAAGCTAACTATGGCTACACCTTC.

This clonotype showed up many times. The rearrangement links TRBV3-1 to TRBJ1-2; D not resolved. Trimming removed 4 bases from V and 5 bases from J, with 11 bases in between. Germline CDR1 is LGHDT and CDR2 is YNNKEL (reference sequence). CDR3 length: 13 amino acids. In DNA, the CDR3 is TGTGCCAGCAGCCTTCGAATCCAGTATGGCTACACCTTC. Translation: CASSLRIQYGYTF.

This clonotype was seen a few times. V usage is TRBV11-2 and J usage is TRBJ2-3, with D uncertain. The V end lost 7 bases, the J end lost 3 bases, and 14 bases lay between the germline ends. The CDR3 is made up of 14 amino acids. CDR1 SGHAT and CDR2 FQNNGV come from the germline V gene. The CDR3 region is CASTPRSDTDTQYF. In nucleotides, the CDR3 is TGTGCCAGCACCCCCAGAAGTGATACAGATACGCAGTATTTT.

This clonotype was recorded at least ten times. V and J are TRBV20-1 and TRBJ2-1, with 7 bases lining up with TRBD2. The CDR3 covers 13 residues. Germline trimming cut 1 base from V and 7 bases from J; bases unmatched to any gene: 4. The germline V gene encodes CDR1 DFQATT and CDR2 SNEGSKA (reference sequence). This chain's CDR3 is CSARGTGGNEQFF. CDR3 coding DNA: TGCAGTGCTAGAGGGACGGGAGGTAATGAGCAGTTCTTC.

This clonotype was seen repeatedly, ten times or more. The chain combines TRBV6-2 or TRBV6-3 with TRBJ2-2; D is unresolved. CDR1 is MNHEY and CDR2 is SVGEGT in the germline V gene. The V end lost 2 bases, the J end lost 0 bases, and 4 bases lay between the germline ends. This CDR3 spans 14 amino acids. CDR3 sequence reads: CASSYTANTGELFF. In DNA form, the CDR3 reads TGTGCCAGCAGTTACACGGCGAACACCGGGGAGCTGTTTTTT.

This clonotype was found many times. The chain uses TRBV7-3 and TRBJ2-1; 11 bases align to TRBD2. Germline assignment: CDR1 SGHTA and CDR2 FQGTGA. The CDR3 has 16 residues. V lost 1 base and J lost 3; bases outside the gene matches: 2. CDR3 bases: TGTGCCAGCAGCTTAATAGCGGGAGGGGACTACAATGAGCAGTTCTTC. Amino acid sequence: CASSLIAGGDYNEQFF.

This clonotype was picked up many times. The V gene is TRBV4-3, the J gene TRBJ2-5, with D hard to call. CDR1 and CDR2 (germline): LGHNA, YSLEER. This CDR3 comprises 14 residues. Trimming stripped 3 bases from V and 2 bases from J, with 10 bases between. The CDR3 here is CASSQLYRQETQYF. The CDR3, as DNA: TGCGCCAGCAGCCAGCTCTATCGGCAAGAGACCCAGTACTTC.

This clonotype was picked up many times. This chain connects TRBV12-3 or TRBV12-4 to TRBJ1-1; unclear D gene. This CDR3 comprises 14 residues. V lost 5 bases, J lost 3 bases, and 13 bases lay in between. CDR3 sequence (DNA): TGTGCCAGCAGTCCCCCTTACCTTTACACTGAAGCTTTCTTT. Amino acid sequence: CASSPPYLYTEAFF.

This clonotype has a count of ten or more. J is TRBJ2-7 and V is TRBV20-1; D possibly corresponds to TRBD2 (6 bases). V was trimmed by 7 bases and J by 3 bases, leaving 7 bases between them. Germline V gene data show CDR1 as DFQATT and CDR2 as SNEGSKA (reference sequence). This CDR3 region has 10 residues. Written as DNA, the CDR3 is TGCAGTGTCGGGGGCTACGAGCAGTACTTC. Translated: CSVGGYEQYF.

With respect to this clonotype: A much larger clone sits a single nucleotide away, making a read error possible. J is TRBJ2-2 and V is TRBV9; D is unresolved. Trimming took 4 bases from V and 7 from J, leaving 14 bases between them. This CDR3 comprises 14 residues. Germline V gene sequence: CDR1 SGDLS, CDR2 YYNGEE. CDR3: CASSFPAHIGELFF. In DNA, the CDR3 is TGTGCCAGCAGCTTCCCGGCCCATATCGGGGAGCTGTTTTTT.

This clonotype has at least ten counts. This sequence joins TRBV5-1 and TRBJ2-2; TRBD2 agrees at 11 bases. Germline lookup yields CDR1 SGHRS and CDR2 YFSETQ. The CDR3 totals 15 residues. V gave up 5 bases and J gave up 4 bases; unmatched junction bases: 4. The CDR3 sequence: CASRGLAATTGELFF. The CDR3 nucleotides are TGCGCCAGCAGGGGACTAGCGGCCACCACCGGGGAGCTGTTTTTT. Variable domain in full (rest from reference TRBV5-1 and TRBJ2-2): KAGVTQTPRYLIKTRGQQVTLSCSPISGHRSVSWYQQTPGQGLQFLFEYFSETQRNKGNFPGRFSGRQFSNSRSEMNVSTLELGDSALYLCASRGLAATTGELFFGEGSRLTVL.

This chain connects TRBV13 to TRBJ2-6, with D hard to call. The CDR3 extends over 15 amino acids. Germline V gene lookup returns CDR1 PRHDT and CDR2 FYEKMQ (reference sequence). V was trimmed by 2 bases and J by 1 base, leaving 6 bases between them. In nucleotides, the CDR3 is TGTGCCAGCAGCTTATTAAGTTCTGGGGCCAACGTCCTGACTTTC. Its translation is CASSLLSSGANVLTF.

This clonotype was counted many times. The V call is TRBV5-1, the J call TRBJ2-5, with 9 positions matching TRBD2. Germline V gene sequence: CDR1 SGHRS, CDR2 YFSETQ. V lost 6 bases and J lost 2; bases outside the gene matches: 8. This CDR3 is 15 amino acids long. CDR3 in amino acids: CASKEGLAGQETQYF. In DNA form, the CDR3 reads TGCGCCAGCAAGGAGGGACTAGCCGGTCAAGAGACCCAGTACTTC.

This clonotype occurred a few times. The genes are TRBV9 and TRBJ2-1; 12 bases are shared with TRBD1. The CDR3 runs 16 residues. Germline CDR1 reads SGDLS; CDR2 reads YYNGEE. V lost 4 bases and J lost 8; bases outside the gene matches: 10. Written as DNA, the CDR3 is TGTGCCAGCAGCTTACGCCGGGACAGGGGGCAGGATGAGCAGTTCTTC. Its protein product is CASSLRRDRGQDEQFF. Full variable domain (remainder filled in from reference TRBV9 and TRBJ2-1): DSGVTQTPKHLITATGQRVTLRCSPRSGDLSVYWYQQSLDQGLQFLIQYYNGEERAKGNILERFSAQQFPDLHSELNLSSLELGDSALYFCASSLRRDRGQDEQFFGPGTRLTVL.

This clonotype was detected many times. The gene calls are TRBV25-1 and TRBJ2-7; the match to TRBD2 covers 9 bases. The CDR3 contains 16 residues. In germline, CDR1 is MGHDK, CDR2 SYGVNS. The V segment lost 4 bases and the J segment 3 bases; nucleotides outside the gene matches: 10. The CDR3 DNA reads TGTGCCAGCAGTGGAGCCCTAGCGGGACGATACTACGAGCAGTACTTC. Its protein product is CASSGALAGRYYEQYF.

This chain joins TRBV10-3 and TRBJ1-3; TRBD1 matches 7 bases. The CDR3 extends over 15 amino acids. Germline trimming cut 7 bases from V and 2 bases from J; bases unmatched to any gene: 8. The germline gives CDR1 ENHRY, CDR2 SYGVKD. The CDR3 bases are TGTGCCATCAAAGGGGACAGTACCGCTGGAAACACCATATATTTT. It translates to CAIKGDSTAGNTIYF.

This clonotype was detected ten times or more. The rearrangement uses TRBV29-1 and TRBJ2-1; D might be TRBD1 (6 bases). Trimming removed 5 bases at V and 8 bases at J, with 19 bases between. The CDR3 is made up of 14 amino acids. Germline CDR1 is SQVTM and CDR2 is ANQGSEA. The CDR3 region is CSVPTGRGLDEQFF. CDR3 DNA: TGCAGCGTTCCGACAGGACGAGGGCTCGATGAGCAGTTCTTC.

This clonotype was picked up many times. V and J are TRBV12-3 or TRBV12-4 and TRBJ2-7; 8 nucleotides agree with TRBD1. This CDR3 region has 15 residues. The ends lost 2 bases at V and 5 bases at J; junction bases unmatched: 8. The CDR3 bases are TGTGCCAGCAGTTTAAGTAGTCAGGGGGCGGACGAGCAGTACTTC. Amino acids: CASSLSSQGADEQYF.

This clonotype was seen ten or more times. This chain links TRBV7-9 with TRBJ2-7; weak D call: TRBD2 (5 bases). The CDR3 runs 16 residues. Trimming stripped 1 base from V and 5 bases from J, with 18 bases between. Germline V gene sequence: CDR1 SEHNR, CDR2 FQNEAQ (reference sequence). The CDR3 region has the DNA TGTGCCAGCAGCTTAGATCGACGAGGGCGGCTCGACGAGCAGTACTTC. Its translation is CASSLDRRGRLDEQYF.

Comment on this clonotype: Being one base from a much bigger clone, this may be a read error. The chain has TRBV28 and TRBJ1-4; D unclear. Trimming stripped 6 bases from V and 6 bases from J, with 20 bases between. This CDR3 is 16 amino acids long. Germline CDR1 reads MDHEN; CDR2 reads SYDVKM. The CDR3 loop is CASSQPAQHRYEKLFF. CDR3 nucleotide sequence: TGTGCCAGCAGCCAACCCGCACAGCACCGATATGAAAAACTGTTTTTT.